The clone carrying this TCR beta chain was seen a single time. This CDR3 is built from 18 residues. With 1 base removed from V and 0 bases from J, the gap between germline ends came to 18 bases. Germline CDR1 reads SEHNR; CDR2 reads FQNEAQ (reference sequence). Some clones are missing from TCRdb's copy, which holds only in-frame ones; the method was immunoSEQ multiplex PCR. The table records 180,000 or so clones, roughly 78% of them present only once. The data were obtained in a study of blood T cell repertoires in COVID-19. The chain links TRBV7-9 to TRBJ1-2; D is ambiguous. This TCR came from a woman aged 80 or over with active or convalescent COVID-19. The sample consisted of peripheral blood. The DNA for the CDR3 is TGTGCCAGCAGCTTAGACCCCCCCCGGGGATTGACTAACTATGGCTACACCTTC. It yields the protein CASSLDPPRGLTNYGYTF. The full variable domain, with the rest looked up from reference TRBV7-9 and TRBJ1-2, is DTGVSQNPRHKITKRGQNVTFRCDPISEHNRLYWYRQTLGQGPEFLTYFQNEAQLEKSRLLSDRFSAERPKGSFSTLEIQRTEQGDSAMYLCASSLDPPRGLTNYGYTFGSGTRLTVV.